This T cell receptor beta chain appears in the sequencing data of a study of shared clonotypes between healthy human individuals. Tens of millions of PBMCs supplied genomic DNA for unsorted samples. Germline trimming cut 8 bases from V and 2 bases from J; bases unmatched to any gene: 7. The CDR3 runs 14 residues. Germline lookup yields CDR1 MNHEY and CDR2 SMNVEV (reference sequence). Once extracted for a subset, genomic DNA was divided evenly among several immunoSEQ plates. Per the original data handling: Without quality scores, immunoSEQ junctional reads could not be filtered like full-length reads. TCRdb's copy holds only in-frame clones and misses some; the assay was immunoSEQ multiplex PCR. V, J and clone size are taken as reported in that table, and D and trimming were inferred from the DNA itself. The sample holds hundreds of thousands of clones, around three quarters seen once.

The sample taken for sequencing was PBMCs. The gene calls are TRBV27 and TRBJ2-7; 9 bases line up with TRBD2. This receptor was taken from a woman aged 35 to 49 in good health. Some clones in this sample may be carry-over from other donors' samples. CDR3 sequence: CASSESSGTYEQYF. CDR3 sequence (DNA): TGTGCCAGCTCGGAGTCTAGCGGGACCTACGAGCAGTACTTC.